The present T cell receptor beta chain was sequenced within a study of cytomegalovirus exposure and HLA in healthy donors. V was clipped by 0 bases and J by 2 bases, with 8 bases between them. Germline values: CDR1 PRHDT, CDR2 FYEKMQ (reference sequence). This CDR3 has 15 residues. The PCR made use of 60 Vbeta and 13 Jbeta primers. Repertoires were generated with immunoSEQ multiplex PCR, while TCRdb's copy carries only in-frame clones and drops some. The sample has over 100,000 clones; the top ten hold 5.5% to 8%. The sample consisted of PBMCs. The receptor was isolated from a man aged 40-49 years in good health and CMV-seropositive. The chain links TRBV13 to TRBJ1-3, with D unclear. The DNA for the CDR3 is TGTGCCAGCAGCTTAGGCCAGCAGGCTGGAAACACCATATATTTT. Translation: CASSLGQQAGNTIYF.